Included here is one TCR beta chain sequence, with context. Its cognate antigen has yet to be identified. No much larger clone is present one base from it, and per-base qualities are unavailable. TCRbeta CDR3 regions were amplified from genomic DNA using the immunoSEQ Assay, a bias-controlled multiplex PCR. The paper's data handling went like this. Nucleated cell counts per sample were estimated from amplification of reference gene primers within the assay. Sequence reads were collapsed and filtered to measure the absolute abundance of every unique TCRbeta CDR3 rearrangement. For each sample, productive Simpson clonality was calculated as the square root of Simpson's diversity index across productive rearrangements. TCRdb mirrors the immuneACCESS table, restricted to in-frame sequences. Some clones are absent from its copies; in checked studies, under half trace to an unresolved V gene, and the reason for the others is unknown. V and J calls and clone size come straight from that table; D and trimming were deduced from the DNA. This sample lists 130,000 to 150,000 clones; approximately 80% were detected once. Approximately 38% of the sample comes from the top ten.

Whole blood was collected in K2EDTA tubes by collaborating institutions according to the institutions' own protocols. For TCRbeta analysis, collaborators shipped samples as frozen whole blood, isolated PBMCs, or DNA extracted from either of those sample types. Including cysteine and phenylalanine, the CDR3 has 15 amino acids. This entry keeps only the CDR3 DNA: 45 bases, framed from base 1. Relative to germline, V is 6 bases shorter and J is 1 base shorter, with 12 bases between their ends. CDR1 and CDR2 were assigned from the germline V gene as MNHEY and SVGAGI. This sample is drawn from a study of blood T cell repertoires in COVID-19 (dated by TCRdb to the early 2020s). About the study as a whole: The collaborator samples originated in the United States, Italy and Spain and spanned the acute and convalescent phases of COVID-19. The material from the prospective study consisted of cDNA or gDNA derived from T cells, B-cell-depleted T cells, or PBMCs. Deeply sampled blood TCRbeta repertoires from subjects exposed to, actively infected with, or recovered from COVID-19 were included in the dataset. The repertoires were released in a freely available public database meant as a resource for research on the immune response to SARS-CoV-2. Samples were obtained from the ongoing ImmuneRACE study (first 160 participants) and from 1,254 subjects provided by 6 global collaborators. Nearly every sample came with metadata listing a de-identified subject ID, COVID-19 status, age in years and sex. Where available, HLA class I and class II types were obtained from metadata supplied by the sample provider rather than from assay-based typing.

What the work shows at the level of the full study, not this receptor alone: The quantity of clinical and demographic metadata differed by source and by participant and was supplied without curation.

In this chain, TRBV6-5 is recombined with TRBJ1-4, with the D segment identity uncertain. The source is a human donor in a cohort sampled during active COVID-19. Sequencing used peripheral blood. The bases are TGTGCCAGCAGGGTCGTTCAGTTAACTAATGAAAAACTGTTTTTT. This translates into CASRVVQLTNEKLFF.